This T cell receptor beta chain was sequenced in a study of blood T cell repertoires in COVID-19. The overall study: Acute-phase and convalescent COVID-19 samples originated in the United States, Italy and Spain. T cells, B-cell-depleted T cells, or PBMCs supplied cDNA or gDNA.

Some clones are missing from TCRdb's copy, which holds only in-frame ones; the method was immunoSEQ multiplex PCR. In the table there are some 150,000 clones, just under 85% of which are singletons. Germline CDR1 reads MNHEY; CDR2 reads SVGEGT. V was pared by 4 bases and J by 1 base, with 11 bases between. The CDR3 has 15 residues. Donors in Cohort 3 who had recovered were those with two negative PCRs, healthcare professional clearance, or resolution of their symptoms. The chain employs TRBV6-2 or TRBV6-3 and TRBJ1-5; tentative D call: TRBD1 (5 bases). The sample comprised PBMCs or T cells enriched from blood (not recorded which). This TCR came from a man aged 50 to 59 who had recovered from COVID-19. CDR3 bases: TGTGCCAGCAGTTTAGAGGGGAGGAGCAATCAGCCCCAGCATTTT. It yields the protein CASSLEGRSNQPQHF.